The 11 T cell receptor beta chains reported below all come from one sample, sequenced in a study of T cell repertoires in cytomegalovirus infection. No antigen has been identified for these receptors. Each CDR3 protein gets one entry after TCRdb re-called the reads with MiXCR. Among some 200,000 distinct CDR3 sequences listed, approximately 38% were seen once. Sequenced here: CD8+ T cells from cultured PBMCs, sampled from culture after CMV antigen stimulation. These receptors were obtained from a human donor in good health (CMV status not recorded). Some clones in this sample may be carry-over from other donors' samples.

The CDR3 DNA sequence: TGTGCCTGGAGTGTACGGGGGGGTCGCAATCAGCCCCAGCATTTT. It yields the protein CAWSVRGGRNQPQHF. The chain employs TRBV30 and TRBJ1-5; TRBD1 might be the D (5 bases). The germline V gene encodes CDR1 GTSNPN and CDR2 SVGIG (reference sequence). The CDR3 contains 15 residues. The V end lost 0 bases, the J end lost 2 bases, and 11 bases lay between the germline ends.

The gene calls are TRBV4-1 and TRBJ2-5, with D perhaps TRBD1 (6 bases). Trimming shortened V by 0 bases and J by 1 base, and 12 bases separated the two germline ends. Germline CDR1 reads MGHRA; CDR2 reads YSYEKL. This CDR3 region has 16 residues. The CDR3: CASSQDNGRGQETQYF. CDR3 coding DNA: TGCGCCAGCAGCCAAGACAACGGCAGGGGCCAAGAGACCCAGTACTTC.

V and J are TRBV5-6 and TRBJ2-7; a weak D match, TRBD1 (6 bases). Looked up from germline, CDR1 is SGHDT and CDR2 is YYEEEE. The CDR3 covers 15 residues. Deletions cut 3 bases from V and 1 base from J, with 14 bases between. The CDR3 DNA follows: TGTGCCAGCAGCTACCCCGAACAGGGTTCCTACGAGCAGTACTTC. This sequence encodes CASSYPEQGSYEQYF.

This clonotype has only a few counts. The chain employs TRBV7-8 and TRBJ1-1, with D perhaps matching TRBD1 (5 bases). The germline V and J ends were trimmed by 5 bases and 8 bases, with 12 bases remaining between them. Germline lookup yields CDR1 SGHVS and CDR2 FQNEAQ. This CDR3 has 12 residues. CDR3 loop: CASSIGTAEAFF. The CDR3 DNA follows: TGTGCCAGCAGCATCGGGACGGCCGAAGCTTTCTTT. The variable domain in full, with the rest retrieved from reference TRBV7-8 and TRBJ1-1, is GAGVSQSPRYKVAKRGQDVALRCDPISGHVSLFWYQQALGQGPEFLTYFQNEAQLDKSGLPSDRFFAERPEGSVSTLKIQRTQQEDSAVYLCASSIGTAEAFFGQGTRLTVV.

The sample holds a few counts of this clonotype. The gene calls are TRBV5-6 and TRBJ2-1; 7 bases line up with TRBD2. Trimming removed 7 bases from V and 3 bases from J; junction bases left unmatched: 10. Germline loops: CDR1 SGHDT, CDR2 YYEEEE. This CDR3 has 15 amino acids. CDR3 DNA: TGTGCCAGCTCTATCGAGGGAGGGAACTACAATGAGCAGTTCTTC. Translation gives CASSIEGGNYNEQFF.

V usage is TRBV29-1 and J usage is TRBJ2-1; perhaps TRBD2 as D (5 bases). V was shortened by 3 bases and J by 7 bases, with 19 bases between the two germline ends. The germline V gene has CDR1 SQVTM and CDR2 ANQGSEA. This CDR3 is 15 amino acids long. The DNA of the CDR3 is TGCAGCGTTGAGGCCCCCCGTTTTGGGAGTAATGAGCAGTTCTTC. Protein product: CSVEAPRFGSNEQFF.

The chain links TRBV5-6 to TRBJ1-5; 7 nucleotides line up with TRBD1. Germline V gene lookup returns CDR1 SGHDT and CDR2 YYEEEE. V dropped 4 bases and J dropped 6; count of bases not matched to a gene: 4. The CDR3 consists of 13 residues. The CDR3 sequence: CASSPGGLQPQHF. The CDR3 DNA reads TGTGCCAGCAGCCCAGGGGGTCTTCAGCCCCAGCATTTT.

This clonotype was detected a few times. The chain links TRBV7-8 to TRBJ2-1; tentative D call: TRBD2 (6 bases). This CDR3 is built from 16 residues. Looked up from germline, CDR1 is SGHVS and CDR2 is FQNEAQ. V gave up 4 bases and J gave up 6 bases, with 19 bases separating them. The CDR3 coding sequence is TGTGCCAGCAGCTCTGAGCCGGGACTGGCCCTCAATGAGCAGTTCTTC. This translates into CASSSEPGLALNEQFF.

Of note for this clonotype: The junction and the germline gene differ at one end; a read error may be behind it. The CDR3 nucleotides are TGTGTCAGCACCCCAGGGGGCTACTATGGCTACACCTTC. It codes for CVSTPGGYYGYTF. V and J are TRBV12-3 or TRBV12-4 and TRBJ1-2, with TRBD1 matching 8 bases. The CDR3 length is 13 residues.

V gene TRBV19 combines with J gene TRBJ2-1; no firm D call. Germline V gene lookup returns CDR1 LNHDA and CDR2 SQIVND (reference sequence). V was shortened by 1 base and J by 1 base, with 8 bases between the two germline ends. The CDR3 length is 15 residues. The CDR3 protein is CASSIAQSSYNEQFF. The CDR3 DNA is TGTGCCAGTAGTATAGCACAGAGTTCCTACAATGAGCAGTTCTTC.

The chain recombines TRBV4-2 with TRBJ2-1; 9 bases line up with TRBD2. CDR1 is LGHNA and CDR2 is YNFKEQ in the germline V gene. V trimming: 0 bases; J trimming: 4 bases; junction bases outside the gene matches: 4. This CDR3 has 16 amino acids. In DNA form, the CDR3 reads TGTGCCAGCAGCCAAGATGTGACTAGCGGTTACAATGAGCAGTTCTTC. Its protein product is CASSQDVTSGYNEQFF.